The clone carrying this T cell receptor beta chain was observed many times. Its matching antigen is unknown. The data originate from a study of identical twins. Study outcomes and limitations: The models systematically underestimated how much out-of-frame TCR alpha was shared in monozygotic twins.

Donors uniformly comprised healthy Caucasians. The CDR3 totals 15 residues. Germline V CDR1 and CDR2: SGHRS, YFSETQ. V gave up 0 bases and J gave up 8 bases, with 12 bases separating them. From the 5' RACE reads, TCRdb called clonotypes with MiXCR, one entry per CDR3 protein. The sample holds approximately 890,000 distinct CDR3 sequences, roughly an eighth seen once. These data were also filed under a second study, of yellow fever vaccine responses in identical twins.

This sequence originates from a woman younger than 30 in good health. The sample comprised PBMCs. The J gene is TRBJ1-6, the V gene TRBV5-1; D is uncertain. CDR3 protein: CASSLEGRGDSPLHF. CDR3 coding DNA: TGCGCCAGCAGCTTGGAGGGCCGTGGCGATTCACCCCTCCACTTT.